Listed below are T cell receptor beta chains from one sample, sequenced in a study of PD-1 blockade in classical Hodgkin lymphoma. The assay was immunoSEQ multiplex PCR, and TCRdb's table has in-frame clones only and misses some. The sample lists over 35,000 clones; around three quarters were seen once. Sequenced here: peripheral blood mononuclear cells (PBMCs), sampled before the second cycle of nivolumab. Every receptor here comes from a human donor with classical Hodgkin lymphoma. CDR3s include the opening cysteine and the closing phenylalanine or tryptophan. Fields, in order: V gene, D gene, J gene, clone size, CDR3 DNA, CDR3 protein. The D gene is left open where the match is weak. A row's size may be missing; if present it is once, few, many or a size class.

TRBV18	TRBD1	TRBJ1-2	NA	TGTGCCAGCTCTTTCAGACAGGGGGCAGACTATGGCTACACCTTC	CASSFRQGADYGYTF
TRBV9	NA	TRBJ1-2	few	TGTGCCAGCAGCGTAGGTCCTGCGTCCTCCCCTAACTATGGCTACACCTTC	CASSVGPASSPNYGYTF
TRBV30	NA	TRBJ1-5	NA	TGTGCCTGGCCTGGACTGGGGGAGACCAATCAGCCCCAGCATTTT	CAWPGLGETNQPQHF
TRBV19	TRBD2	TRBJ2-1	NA	TGTGCCAGTAGTATTAGGGAGGGGCCGCAATGGAGGGAGCAGTTCTTC	CASSIREGPQWREQFF
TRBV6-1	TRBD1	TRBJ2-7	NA	TGTGCCAGCAGTGTCCAGGGGGCGCTGGACGAGCAGTACTTC	CASSVQGALDEQYF
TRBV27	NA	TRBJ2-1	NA	TGTGCCAGCAGTTTATCGCTCGGGAGCAATGAGCAGTTCTTC	CASSLSLGSNEQFF
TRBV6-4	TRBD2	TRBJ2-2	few	TGTGCCAGCAGTAGAGCGTCCGGGGGGATGAACACCGGGGAGCTGTTTTTT	CASSRASGGMNTGELFF
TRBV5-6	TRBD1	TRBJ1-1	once	TGTGCCAGCAGCGGACCGGACAGGGAGAACACTGAAGCTTTCTTT	CASSGPDRENTEAFF
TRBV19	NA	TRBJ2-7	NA	TGTGCCAGTAGTATTAGGACTTCTGGCGAGCAGTACTTC	CASSIRTSGEQYF
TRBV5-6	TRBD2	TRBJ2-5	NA	TGTGCCAGCAGCTGGGGACTAGCGGGATCGGCAGAGACCCAGTACTTC	CASSWGLAGSAETQYF
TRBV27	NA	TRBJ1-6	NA	TGTGCCAGCAGTTTGGCCACCTTGGGGTCACCCCTCCACTTT	CASSLATLGSPLHF
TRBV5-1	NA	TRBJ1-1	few	TGCGCCAGCAGCTTACAGGGAAACACTGAAGCTTTCTTT	CASSLQGNTEAFF
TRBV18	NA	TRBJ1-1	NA	TGTGCCAGCTCACAACAGGGTGACACTGAAGCTTTCTTT	CASSQQGDTEAFF
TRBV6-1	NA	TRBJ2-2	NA	TGTGCCAGCAGTGCGGGGGCCGTGGGGGGCAACACCGGGGAGCTGTTTTTT	CASSAGAVGGNTGELFF
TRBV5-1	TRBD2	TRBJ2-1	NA	TGCGCCAGCAGCTGGGGGGGATTGAGCTCCTACAATGAGCAGTTCTTC	CASSWGGLSSYNEQFF
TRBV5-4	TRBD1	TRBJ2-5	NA	TGTGCCAGCGGACCCGGGACAGGGCTGCGGCCCGAGACCCAGTACTTC	CASGPGTGLRPETQYF
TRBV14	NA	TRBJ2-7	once	TGTGCCAGCAGCCAAGATCTAAGGCAGGGTGGTAGCTACGAGCAGTACTTC	CASSQDLRQGGSYEQYF
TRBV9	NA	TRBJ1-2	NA	TGTGCCAGCAGCGTAGACGAAGGAGAGTATGGCTACACCTTC	CASSVDEGEYGYTF
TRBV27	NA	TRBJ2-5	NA	TGTGCCAGCAGTGATGCTTCAGGGGTGGAAGAGACCCAGTACTTC	CASSDASGVEETQYF
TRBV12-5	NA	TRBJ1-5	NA	TGTGCTAGTGGTTTGTATCAGGGAGGGGCCGAGGAGCCCCAGCATTTT	CASGLYQGGAEEPQHF
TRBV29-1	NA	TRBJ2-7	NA	TGCAGCGTTGTCCGGGGATTCAACGAGCAGTACTTC	CSVVRGFNEQYF
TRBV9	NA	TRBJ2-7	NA	TGTGCCAGCAGCGTCCGGTGGGACTACGAGCAGTACTTC	CASSVRWDYEQYF
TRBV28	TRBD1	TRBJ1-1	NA	TGTGCCGTGCGGATAGGGGACAGGGGTGTTACTGAAGCTTTCTTT	CAVRIGDRGVTEAFF
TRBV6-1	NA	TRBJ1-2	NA	TGTGCCAGCACATTGTCAGCTGGCTACACCTTC	CASTLSAGYTF
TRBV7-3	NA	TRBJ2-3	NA	TGTGCCAGCAGCTTAAACCCGGTAGTGGATACGCAGTATTTT	CASSLNPVVDTQYF
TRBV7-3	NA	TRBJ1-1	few	TGTGCCAGCAGCTTAACGATTCGCGGCGAAGCTTTCTTT	CASSLTIRGEAFF
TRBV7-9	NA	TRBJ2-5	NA	TGTGCCAGCAGCTTGAAGTGGGAGACCCAGTACTTC	CASSLKWETQYF
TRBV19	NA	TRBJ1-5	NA	TGTGCCAGTAGTACCAGACAGATTAGCAATCAGCCCCAGCATTTT	CASSTRQISNQPQHF
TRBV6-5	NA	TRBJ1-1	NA	TGTGCCAGCAGTTACGTGGGGGCGGGAAACACTGAAGCTTTCTTT	CASSYVGAGNTEAFF
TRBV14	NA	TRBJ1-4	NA	TGTGCCAGCAGCAAGAGACAGCCGCCGAATGAAAAACTGTTTTTT	CASSKRQPPNEKLFF
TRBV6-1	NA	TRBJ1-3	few	TGTGCCAGCAGTGAGGGGGGAAGAGTTTGGGCTGGAAACACCATATATTTT	CASSEGGRVWAGNTIYF
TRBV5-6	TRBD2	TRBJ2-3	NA	TGTGCCAGCAGCTTGGTCGGGAGGAAGGATACGCAGTATTTT	CASSLVGRKDTQYF
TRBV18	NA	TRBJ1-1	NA	TGTGCCGGGCAGGGGCAGTTGAACACTGAAGCTTTCTTT	CAGQGQLNTEAFF
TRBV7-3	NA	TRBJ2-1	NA	TGTGCCAGCAGCACCTTCCCTCGGGACCCTGGGGAGCAGTTCTTC	CASSTFPRDPGEQFF
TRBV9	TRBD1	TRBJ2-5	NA	TGTGCCAGCAGCTTTGGGGGGGACAGGGGAGAGACCCAGTACTTC	CASSFGGDRGETQYF
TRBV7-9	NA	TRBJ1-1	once	TGTGCCAGCAGCTTATCTTTAAGCAGTCAGGGGCAGGGGATCACTGAAGCTTTCTTT	CASSLSLSSQGQGITEAFF
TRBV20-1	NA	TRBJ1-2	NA	TGCAGCGGCCTTAGACTGAATGGCTACACCTTC	CSGLRLNGYTF
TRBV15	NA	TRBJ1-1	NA	TGTGCCACCAGCAACCGACCCAGGGGACGCCCCACTGAAGCTTTCTTT	CATSNRPRGRPTEAFF
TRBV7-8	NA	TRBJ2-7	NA	TGTGCCAGCAGCTTAGGTGGGAGGAACTACGAGCAGTACTTC	CASSLGGRNYEQYF
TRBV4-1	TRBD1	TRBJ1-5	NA	TGCGCCAGCAGCGAAGGCGATCAGGGGGGGAATCAGCCCCAGCATTTT	CASSEGDQGGNQPQHF
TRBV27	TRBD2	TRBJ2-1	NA	TGTGCCAGCATCACAGCGGGAGGCTCCTACAATGAGCAGTTCTTC	CASITAGGSYNEQFF
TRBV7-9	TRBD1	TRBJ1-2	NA	TGTGCCAGCAGCTTTCAGGGGGCCTATGGCTACACCTTC	CASSFQGAYGYTF
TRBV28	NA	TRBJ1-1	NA	TGTGCCAGCAGTTTGGGCACTGAAGCTTTCTTT	CASSLGTEAFF
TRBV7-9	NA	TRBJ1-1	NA	TGTGCCAGCACAACCGGGACAAAGTCTGAAGCTTTCTTT	CASTTGTKSEAFF
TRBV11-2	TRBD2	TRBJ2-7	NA	TGTGCCAGCAGCTTAGTTGGAGGTAGCGGGGCTAGCGAGCAGTACTTC	CASSLVGGSGASEQYF
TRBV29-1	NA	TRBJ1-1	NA	TGCAGCGTTGAAGCTCTGGGACGGGGGGGAACTGAAGCTTTCTTT	CSVEALGRGGTEAFF
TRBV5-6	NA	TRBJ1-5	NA	TGTGCCAGCAGCTTTCGCACAGTGGGGAATCAGCCCCAGCATTTT	CASSFRTVGNQPQHF
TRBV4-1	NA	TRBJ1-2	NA	TGCGCCAGCACCCCACAAGCCTCTAACTATGGCTACACCTTC	CASTPQASNYGYTF
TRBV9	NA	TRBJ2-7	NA	TGTGCCAGCAGCGGACTCGGCGGGGAGCAGTACTTC	CASSGLGGEQYF
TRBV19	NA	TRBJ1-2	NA	TGTGCCAGTAGTATACGGGAGGAGCGCGGCTACACCTTC	CASSIREERGYTF
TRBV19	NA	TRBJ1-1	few	TGTGCCAGTAGTATACTTGTGGGAAACACTGAAGCTTTCTTT	CASSILVGNTEAFF
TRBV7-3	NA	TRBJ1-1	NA	TGTGCCAGCAGCTTCCCCGCCAGGGCGGGTGAAGCTTTCTTT	CASSFPARAGEAFF
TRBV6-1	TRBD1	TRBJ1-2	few	TGTGCCAGCTCCTCCCGTCAGGGGGAAAGAGATGGCTACACCTTC	CASSSRQGERDGYTF
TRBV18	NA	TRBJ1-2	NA	TGTGCCAGCTCACTCAGGACAAGCGGCTACACCTTC	CASSLRTSGYTF
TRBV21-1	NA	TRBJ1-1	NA	TGTGCCAGCAGCCCAAGCACTGAAGCTTTCTTT	CASSPSTEAFF
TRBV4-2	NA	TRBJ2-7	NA	TGTGCCAGCAGCCAAGATTTGCTCGGCGAGCAGTACTTC	CASSQDLLGEQYF
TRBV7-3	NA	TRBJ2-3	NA	TGTGCCAGCAGCTTGGGGAGTTCTGCAGATACGCAGTATTTT	CASSLGSSADTQYF
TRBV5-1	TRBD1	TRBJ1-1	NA	TGCGCCAGCAGCTCGACAGGGGTCCCCAACACTGAAGCTTTCTTT	CASSSTGVPNTEAFF
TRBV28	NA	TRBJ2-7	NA	TGTGCCAGCAGTTTACGGGGTCCCCTCTACGAGCAGTACTTC	CASSLRGPLYEQYF